Described below is a single TCR beta chain sequence and its context. V trimming: 0 bases; J trimming: 5 bases; junction bases outside the gene matches: 11. The germline V gene has CDR1 SGHRS and CDR2 YFSETQ. CDR3 length: 17 amino acids. The PCR was carried out with 60 Vbeta primers and 13 Jbeta primers. Sequenced by immunoSEQ multiplex PCR; TCRdb stores in-frame clones only, minus some. The table has about 120,000 clones, 60% to 80% seen once. The data originate from a study of cytomegalovirus exposure and HLA in healthy donors. Study overall: Earlier sequencing of some 180 million T cells yielded about 120 million unique TCR beta sequences.

The receptor was isolated from a woman in her forties or fifties in good health and CMV-seronegative. Sequenced: PBMCs. The chain employs TRBV5-1 and TRBJ1-2; 9 nucleotides match TRBD1. The CDR3 region is CASSLAVGTGIGYGYTF. The CDR3 region has the DNA TGCGCCAGCAGCTTGGCCGTGGGGACAGGGATCGGATATGGCTACACCTTC.